This TCR beta chain was recovered during a study of PD-1 blockade in classical Hodgkin lymphoma. Whole-study context: With a 2-week interval, patients received intravenous nivolumab at 3 mg/kg. Study-level findings and limits: CD8+ TCR diversity did not rise significantly by C4D1, unlike CD4+.

Brentuximab vedotin exposure varied among the patients, all of whom had relapsed after autologous stem cell transplantation. Best responses were complete response, partial response or progressive disease. Germline-derived CDR1 and CDR2 are MNHNS and SASEGT. Trimming cost V 0 bases and J 6 bases, with 9 bases left between them. The CDR3 is 14 amino acids. Measured with immunoSEQ multiplex PCR; TCRdb has only the in-frame clones, and not every one. This sample has about 62,000 clones; approximately 88% occur once, and the top ten carry 9.5% to 15%. On this clone: Its specificity is not known.

The receptor was derived from a human donor with classical Hodgkin lymphoma. The sample was peripheral blood mononuclear cells (PBMCs), taken at baseline. This chain connects TRBV6-1 to TRBJ1-5; D call uncertain. DNA of the CDR3: TGTGCCAGCAGTGAAGCTGGAGGAGGTCAGCCCCAGCATTTT. It yields the protein CASSEAGGGQPQHF.